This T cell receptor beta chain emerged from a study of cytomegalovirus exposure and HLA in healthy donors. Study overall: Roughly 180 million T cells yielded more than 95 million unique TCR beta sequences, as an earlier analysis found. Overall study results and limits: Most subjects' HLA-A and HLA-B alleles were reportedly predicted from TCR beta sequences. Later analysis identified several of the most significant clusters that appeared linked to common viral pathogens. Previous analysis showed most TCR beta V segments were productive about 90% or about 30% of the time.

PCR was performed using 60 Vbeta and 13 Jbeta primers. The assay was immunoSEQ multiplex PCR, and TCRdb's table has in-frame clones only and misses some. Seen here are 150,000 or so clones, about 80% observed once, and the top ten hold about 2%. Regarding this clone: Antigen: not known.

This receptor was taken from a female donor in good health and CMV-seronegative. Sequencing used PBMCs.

CDR3 in DNA: TGCGCCAGCAGCCAAGTGACAGGGAACTATGGCTACACCTTC. It yields the protein CASSQVTGNYGYTF. This chain links TRBV4-1 with TRBJ1-2; 7 bases match TRBD1. This CDR3 comprises 14 residues. The germline gives CDR1 MGHRA, CDR2 YSYEKL. Trimming removed 1 base from V and 2 bases from J; junction bases left unmatched: 1.